The sample holds many counts of the clone carrying this T cell receptor beta chain. What it binds is unknown. A read error may produce the germline difference seen at one junction end. Germline V CDR1 and CDR2: SGHKS, YYEKEE (reference sequence). The CDR3 covers 15 residues. The data belong to a study of CD8 T cells in ankylosing spondylitis. From the 5' RACE reads, TCRdb called clonotypes with MiXCR, one entry per CDR3 protein. This sample has more than 200,000 distinct CDR3 sequences, with 20% to 30% found just once. Findings and limits, study-wide: Clones tied to disease were said to be significantly enriched in matched ankylosing spondylitis synovial fluid.

Specimen: blood, either unsorted or a sorted T cell fraction (not recorded which). The source is a male donor with ankylosing spondylitis or in good health (not recorded which). The chain carries TRBV5-5 and TRBJ2-5, with D possibly TRBD2 on 6 matching bases. In DNA form, the CDR3 reads TGTTCCAGCAGCCCTTATACGCGGGGCCAAGAGACCCAGTACTTC. Its protein is CSSSPYTRGQETQYF.